The 7 T cell receptor beta chains below all came from one sample that was sequenced in a study of beta chain features in type 1 diabetes. Of the isolated RNA, all was reverse transcribed, and so the sequenced material was expressed TCRB transcripts. Measured with immunoSEQ multiplex PCR; TCRdb has only the in-frame clones, and not every one. The table records roughly 610,000 clones, roughly a sixth of them present only once. Sequenced input: naive CD4+ T cells from blood. The receptor source for this set is a man aged 18 to 29 in good health.

The rearrangement joins TRBV12-5 to TRBJ2-2; no firm D call. This CDR3 contains 12 residues. Trimming removed 5 bases at V and 4 bases at J, with 5 bases between. Germline values: CDR1 LGHNT, CDR2 FRNRAP. CDR3 amino acids: CASGLFTGELFF. The CDR3 DNA reads as TGTGCTAGTGGTCTATTCACCGGGGAGCTGTTTTTT.

The chain uses TRBV19 and TRBJ1-2, with D tentatively TRBD1 (5 bases). The CDR3 is made up of 15 amino acids. The germline V and J ends were trimmed by 5 bases and 3 bases, with 16 bases remaining between them. The V gene's germline CDR1 is LNHDA and CDR2 SQIVND (reference sequence). CDR3 coding DNA: TGTGCCAGTAGTCCCAAGGGGTTCGGGGACTATGGCTACACCTTC. Its protein product is CASSPKGFGDYGYTF.

This clone has a handful of counts. The rearrangement links TRBV10-3 to TRBJ2-7, with 14 bases identical to TRBD2. Losses at the gene ends were 7 bases for V and 6 bases for J; bases not matched to a gene: 5. The CDR3 contains 14 residues. Per germline, CDR1 ENHRY and CDR2 SYGVKD. CDR3 in DNA: TGTGCCATCACATCGGGGACTAGCGGGAGCGAGCAGTACTTC. It is translated as CAITSGTSGSEQYF.

This clone turned up a few times. The chain has TRBV20-1 and TRBJ2-1; tentative D call: TRBD2 (6 bases). This CDR3 has 11 amino acids. The ends were cut back, 8 bases at V and 10 bases at J, with 15 bases in the middle. CDR1 and CDR2 (germline): DFQATT, SNEGSKA (reference sequence). The CDR3 DNA follows: TGCAGTTATCCCGGGGGACGGGAGCAGTTCTTC. Translating it yields CSYPGGREQFF.

In this sample, this clone turned up a few times. CDR3 region: CAWSRGIGYTF. As DNA, the CDR3 is TGTGCCTGGAGTCGGGGGATTGGCTACACCTTC. V and J are TRBV30 and TRBJ1-2; D may be TRBD1 (5 bases). Per germline, CDR1 GTSNPN and CDR2 SVGIG (reference sequence). The length of the CDR3 is 11 residues. Trimming took 2 bases from V and 7 from J, leaving 8 bases between them.

This clone was picked up a small number of times. CDR3 sequence: CSVEFQGYGYTF. In nucleotides, the CDR3 is TGCAGCGTTGAGTTTCAGGGATATGGCTACACCTTC. The genes are TRBV29-1 and TRBJ1-2, with a possible D match to TRBD1 (5 bases). The CDR3 is 12 amino acids. The germline gives CDR1 SQVTM, CDR2 ANQGSEA. Trimming removed 3 bases at V and 5 bases at J, with 10 bases between.

This chain joins TRBV7-3 and TRBJ1-6, with D hard to call. V dropped 3 bases and J dropped 6 bases, with 9 bases sitting between them. The germline V gene encodes CDR1 SGHTA and CDR2 FQGTGA. The CDR3 is made up of 14 amino acids. The CDR3 here is CASSLEGANSPLHF. CDR3 DNA sequence: TGTGCCAGCAGCTTGGAGGGTGCTAATTCACCCCTCCACTTT.